This TCR beta chain is drawn from a study of T cell responses to AZD1222 COVID-19 vaccine. Notes on the study in general: Donors, mostly white British, included more females; clonal diversity was possibly underestimated.

Details on this clone: Its antigen is as yet unknown.

The length of the CDR3 is 13 residues. V shed 4 bases and J 3 bases; nucleotides not matched to a gene: 3. Germline CDR1 and CDR2: SGDLS and YYNGEE. Sequencing used immunoSEQ multiplex PCR; TCRdb keeps in-frame clones, though not all of them. Counted here are about 120,000 clones, about 90% occurring once; the ten biggest clones make up approximately 10%. Sequences were derived from peripheral blood, sampled on day 0 of AZD1222 vaccination. The gene calls are TRBV9 and TRBJ2-5; 7 bases line up with TRBD1. The sequence came from an adult in good health. CDR3 residues: CASSPTGEETQYF. CDR3 DNA sequence: TGTGCCAGCAGCCCAACAGGGGAAGAGACCCAGTACTTC.